A selection of T cell receptor beta chains follows, all from one sample in a study of radiation and T cells in renal cell carcinoma. Data came from immunoSEQ multiplex PCR; TCRdb stores just in-frame clones and leaves some out. The sample has roughly 130,000 clones, approximately 90% seen once; the top ten hold about 5.6%. The sample was blood, taken from a patient whose treatment included radiotherapy and nephrectomy. All receptors come from a woman aged 70 to 79 with renal cell carcinoma. Each CDR3 is given with its conserved first and last residue. The D gene is left open where the match is weak. The size field is filled for only some rows; it gives once, few, many or a size class.

>-|once|TRBJ1-1|TRBV7-8
CASSLGEVGNTEAFF
TGTGCCAGCAGCTTAGGGGAGGTAGGCAACACTGAAGCTTTCTTT
>TRBD1|few|TRBJ1-6|TRBV5-4
CASRSTGALASPLHF
TGTGCCAGCAGATCCACAGGGGCCCTGGCTTCACCCCTCCACTTT
>TRBD2|once|TRBJ2-1|TRBV6-1
CASRRSGGAVQFF
TGTGCCAGCAGGCGCTCGGGGGGGGCGGTGCAGTTCTTC
>-|-|TRBJ2-7|TRBV21-1
CASSKLAGGSYGQYF
TGTGCCAGCAGCAAACTAGCGGGGGGATCCTACGGGCAGTACTTC
>-|-|TRBJ1-5|TRBV4-2
CASSQDLRGNQPQHF
TGTGCCAGCAGCCAAGATTTGAGGGGAAATCAGCCCCAGCATTTT
>-|-|TRBJ2-3|TRBV29-1
CSVDRVSGTDTQYF
TGCAGCGTTGACAGGGTGTCGGGCACAGATACGCAGTATTTT
>-|once|TRBJ2-7|TRBV30
CAWSVRGTNSYEQYF
TGTGCCTGGAGTGTACGAGGTACTAACTCCTACGAGCAGTACTTC
>-|-|TRBJ2-5|TRBV30
CAWSVGGRETQYF
TGTGCCTGGAGTGTAGGGGGAAGGGAGACCCAGTACTTC
>TRBD1|-|TRBJ1-5|TRBV18
CASSPGTGRQPQHF
TGTGCCAGCTCACCCGGGACAGGCAGACAGCCCCAGCATTTT
>-|-|TRBJ1-2|TRBV9
CASSEETGFNYGYTF
TGTGCCAGCAGCGAAGAAACAGGGTTTAACTATGGCTACACCTTC
>-|-|TRBJ1-5|TRBV18
CASSPDRKNQPQHF
TGTGCCAGCTCACCTGACAGAAAAAATCAGCCCCAGCATTTT
>-|-|TRBJ2-2|TRBV9
CASSNTGELFF
TGTGCCAGCAGCAACACCGGGGAGCTGTTTTTT
>-|-|TRBJ2-3|TRBV18
CASSPPTDTQYF
TGTGCCAGCTCACCGCCAACAGATACGCAGTATTTT
>TRBD2|once|TRBJ2-1|TRBV7-9
CASSSGTSNLNEQFF
TGTGCCAGCAGCTCCGGGACTAGCAACCTTAATGAGCAGTTCTTC
>TRBD2|-|TRBJ2-3|TRBV19
CASSIGLAGGQGTDTQYF
TGTGCCAGTAGTATCGGACTAGCGGGGGGGCAAGGCACAGATACGCAGTATTTT
>-|-|TRBJ2-3|TRBV4-2
CASSPRTTLDTQYF
TGTGCCAGCAGCCCAAGGACTACCCTAGATACGCAGTATTTT
>-|-|TRBJ1-6|TRBV19
CASRGGGTVNSPLHF
TGTGCCAGTAGGGGAGGCGGCACCGTGAATTCACCCCTCCACTTT
>-|few|TRBJ1-2|TRBV2
CASRKGREGDGYTF
TGTGCCAGCCGGAAGGGTAGGGAAGGGGATGGCTACACCTTC
>-|-|TRBJ2-6|TRBV7-9
CASSDTGSRTSGANVLTF
TGTGCCAGCAGCGACACAGGTTCTCGTACCTCTGGGGCCAACGTCCTGACTTTC
>TRBD1|-|TRBJ2-7|TRBV5-1
CASSQTGGSYEQYF
TGCGCCAGCAGCCAGACAGGGGGCTCCTACGAGCAGTACTTC
>-|-|TRBJ1-6|TRBV19
CASSIFSDPTQPLHF
TGTGCCAGTAGTATTTTTAGTGACCCTACCCAGCCCCTCCACTTT
>-|-|TRBJ1-1|TRBV6-5
CASSYLTGTEAFF
TGTGCCAGCAGTTATCTTACTGGCACTGAAGCTTTCTTT
>-|few|TRBJ1-1|TRBV2
CASSDGVRAVDGTEAFF
TGTGCCAGCAGTGATGGGGTTCGAGCAGTTGATGGAACTGAAGCTTTCTTT
>-|-|TRBJ1-1|TRBV5-1
CASSLGGSEGTEAFF
TGCGCCAGCAGCTTGGGGGGGTCTGAAGGGACTGAAGCTTTCTTT
>-|-|TRBJ2-7|TRBV20-1
CSALGSYEQYF
TGCAGTGCCCTTGGGTCCTACGAGCAGTACTTC
>-|-|TRBJ1-1|TRBV11-3
CASSPSGGNTEAFF
TGTGCCAGCAGCCCCTCGGGAGGGAACACTGAAGCTTTCTTT